This T cell receptor (beta chain) comes out of a study of blood T cell repertoires in COVID-19. Study-wide background: Sites in the United States, Italy and Spain provided acute and convalescent COVID-19 samples. Sources were T cells, B-cell-depleted T cells, or PBMCs; the material itself was cDNA or gDNA.

This table comes from immunoSEQ multiplex PCR, and its TCRdb copy is limited to in-frame clones, with some not included. The table has under 200,000 clones, more than 75% seen once. Germline CDR1 and CDR2: SGHRS and YFSETQ. This CDR3 has 15 residues. V lost 0 bases and J lost 2, with 9 bases in between. Participants, about 18 to 89 years old, spanned fewer than 25 US areas. Self-reported history from a screening survey and questionnaire set each donor's cohort. Sequenced sample: PBMCs or T cells enriched from blood (not recorded which). The chain has TRBV5-1 and TRBJ2-1; possibly TRBD1 for D (6 bases). This TCR was sampled from a man aged 40-55 years with acute COVID-19. The CDR3 coding sequence is TGCGCCAGCAGCTTGGTTGGGGGCGCCTACAATGAGCAGTTCTTC. This sequence encodes CASSLVGGAYNEQFF. Together with reference TRBV5-1 and TRBJ2-1, the CDR3 gives the full variable domain: KAGVTQTPRYLIKTRGQQVTLSCSPISGHRSVSWYQQTPGQGLQFLFEYFSETQRNKGNFPGRFSGRQFSNSRSEMNVSTLELGDSALYLCASSLVGGAYNEQFFGPGTRLTVL.